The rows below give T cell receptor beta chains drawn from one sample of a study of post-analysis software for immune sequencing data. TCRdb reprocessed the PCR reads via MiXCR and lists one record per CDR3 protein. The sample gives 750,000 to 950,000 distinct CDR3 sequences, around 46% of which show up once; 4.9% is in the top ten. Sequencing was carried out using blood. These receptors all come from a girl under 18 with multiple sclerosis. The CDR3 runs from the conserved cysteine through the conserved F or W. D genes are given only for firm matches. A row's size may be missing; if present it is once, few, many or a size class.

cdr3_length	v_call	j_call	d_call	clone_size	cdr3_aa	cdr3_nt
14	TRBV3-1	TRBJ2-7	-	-	CASSQGQGRGEQYF	TGTGCCAGCAGCCAAGGACAGGGGAGGGGCGAGCAGTACTTC
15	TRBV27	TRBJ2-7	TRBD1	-	CASSPGQGGDYEQYF	TGTGCCAGCAGTCCGGGACAGGGGGGGGACTACGAGCAGTACTTC
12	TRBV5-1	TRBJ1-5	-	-	CASSLGEQPQHF	TGCGCCAGCAGCTTGGGTGAACAGCCCCAGCATTTT
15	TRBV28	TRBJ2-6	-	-	CASSLGGAGANVPTF	TGTGCCAGCAGTTTAGGGGGAGCTGGGGCCAACGTCCCGACTTTC
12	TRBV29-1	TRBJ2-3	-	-	CSVYVGADTQYF	TGCAGCGTTTATGTCGGGGCAGATACGCAGTATTTT
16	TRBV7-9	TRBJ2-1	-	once	CASSLKAEPPYNEQFF	TGTGCCAGCAGCTTAAAAGCGGAGCCACCCTACAATGAGCAGTTCTTC
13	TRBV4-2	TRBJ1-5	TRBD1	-	CASSRDRGLPQHF	TGTGCCAGCAGCCGGGACAGGGGGTTGCCCCAGCATTTT
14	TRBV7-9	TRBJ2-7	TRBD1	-	CASGGQGNSYEQYF	TGTGCCAGCGGGGGACAGGGGAACTCCTACGAGCAGTACTTC
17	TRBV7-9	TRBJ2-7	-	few	CASSSAFRGSGDYEQYF	TGTGCCAGCAGCTCCGCTTTTCGGGGGTCAGGGGACTACGAGCAGTACTTC
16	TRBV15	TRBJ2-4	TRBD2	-	CATSGLAEVAKNIQYF	TGTGCCACCAGCGGGCTAGCGGAAGTAGCCAAAAACATTCAGTACTTC
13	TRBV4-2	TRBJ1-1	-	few	CASGGSQSTEAFF	TGTGCCAGCGGGGGGTCCCAGAGCACTGAAGCTTTCTTT
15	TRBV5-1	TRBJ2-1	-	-	CASSSRLQGHNEQFF	TGCGCCAGCAGCTCACGGTTACAGGGACACAATGAGCAGTTCTTC
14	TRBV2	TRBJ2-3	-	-	CASISGPPTDTQYF	TGTGCCAGCATATCGGGGCCACCCACAGATACGCAGTATTTT
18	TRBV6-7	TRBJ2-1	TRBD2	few	CASSSPRPSGNQRNEQFF	TGTGCCAGCAGTTCCCCACGGCCTAGCGGAAACCAGCGTAATGAGCAGTTCTTC
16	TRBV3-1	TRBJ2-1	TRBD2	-	CASSSDAGEVNNEQFF	TGTGCCAGCAGCTCAGACGCGGGAGAGGTCAACAATGAGCAGTTCTTC
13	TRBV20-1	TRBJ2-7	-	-	CSAPGQLTYEQYF	TGCAGTGCTCCCGGACAGCTAACCTACGAGCAGTACTTC
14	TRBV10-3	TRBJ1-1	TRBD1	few	CAISDDRGVTEAFF	TGTGCCATCAGTGACGACAGGGGGGTCACTGAAGCTTTCTTT
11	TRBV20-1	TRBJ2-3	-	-	CSARSTDTQYF	TGCAGTGCTAGAAGCACAGATACGCAGTATTTT
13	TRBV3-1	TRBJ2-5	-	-	CASSQSRAETQYF	TGTGCCAGCAGCCAATCCAGGGCTGAGACCCAGTACTTC
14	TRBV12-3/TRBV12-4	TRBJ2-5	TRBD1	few	CASSRGTGQETQYF	TGTGCCAGCAGCCGTGGGACAGGGCAAGAGACCCAGTACTTC
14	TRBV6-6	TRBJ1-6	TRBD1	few	CASSYSGQGSPLHF	TGTGCCAGCAGTTACTCGGGACAGGGTTCACCCCTCCACTTT
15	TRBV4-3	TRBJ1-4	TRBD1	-	CASSITGTGTEKLFF	TGCGCCAGCAGCATAACCGGGACAGGGACCGAAAAACTGTTTTTT
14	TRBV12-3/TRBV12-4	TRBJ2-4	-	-	CASRGTGAKNIQYF	TGTGCCAGCAGGGGGACCGGAGCCAAAAACATTCAGTACTTC
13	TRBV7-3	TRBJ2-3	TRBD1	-	CASTTGGADTQYF	TGTGCCAGCACGACAGGGGGCGCAGATACGCAGTATTTT
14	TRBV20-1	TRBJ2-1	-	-	CSARPTRLISEQFF	TGCAGTGCTAGACCAACTAGGCTAATAAGTGAGCAGTTCTTC
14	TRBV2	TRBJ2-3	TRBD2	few	CASRTAGAPDTQYF	TGTGCCAGCCGAACAGCGGGAGCCCCAGATACGCAGTATTTT
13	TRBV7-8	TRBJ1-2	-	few	CASSPGVVYGYTF	TGTGCCAGCAGCCCGGGGGTGGTCTATGGCTACACCTTC
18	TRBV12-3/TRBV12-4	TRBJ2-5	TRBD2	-	CASSRTRGGLQVIETQYF	TGTGCCAGCAGCCGTACACGGGGGGGGTTGCAAGTAATAGAGACCCAGTACTTC
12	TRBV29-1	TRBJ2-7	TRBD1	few	CSVGGTDYEQYF	TGCAGCGTTGGGGGGACAGACTACGAGCAGTACTTC
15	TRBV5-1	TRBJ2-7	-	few	CASSLGGAFSYEQYF	TGCGCCAGCAGCTTGGGCGGGGCCTTTTCCTACGAGCAGTACTTC
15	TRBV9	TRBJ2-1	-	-	CASSVAGAAYNEQFF	TGTGCCAGCAGCGTAGCTGGAGCCGCCTACAATGAGCAGTTCTTC
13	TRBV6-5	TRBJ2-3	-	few	CASSTDSLDTQYF	TGTGCCAGCAGTACGGACAGTTTGGATACGCAGTATTTT
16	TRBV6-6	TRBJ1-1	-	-	CASSYSRQDMNTEAFF	TGTGCCAGCAGTTACTCGAGGCAGGACATGAACACTGAAGCTTTCTTT
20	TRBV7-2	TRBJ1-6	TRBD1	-	CASSLLLSDRSSSYNSPLHF	TGTGCCAGCAGCTTACTACTTTCGGACAGGAGCAGCTCCTATAATTCACCCCTCCACTTT
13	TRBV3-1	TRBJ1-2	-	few	CASSQDRSLGYTF	TGTGCCAGCAGCCAAGATAGGTCTCTCGGCTACACCTTC
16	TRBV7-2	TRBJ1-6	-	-	CASSRSAGLGNSPLHF	TGTGCCAGCAGCCGCTCGGCGGGACTGGGTAATTCACCCCTCCACTTT
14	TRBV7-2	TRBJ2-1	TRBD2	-	CASRTSGGTNEQFF	TGTGCCAGCAGGACTAGCGGAGGGACCAATGAGCAGTTCTTC
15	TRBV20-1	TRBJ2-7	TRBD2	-	CSARDRTSASYEQYF	TGCAGTGCTAGAGATAGGACTAGCGCATCCTACGAGCAGTACTTC
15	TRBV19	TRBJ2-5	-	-	CASSTGPGSQETQYF	TGTGCCAGTAGTACAGGACCTGGGTCGCAAGAGACCCAGTACTTC
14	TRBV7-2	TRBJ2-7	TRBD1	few	CASSPVGTAYEQYF	TGTGCCAGCAGCCCAGTTGGGACAGCATACGAGCAGTACTTC
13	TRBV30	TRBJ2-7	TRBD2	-	CAWSGRRGGEQYF	TGTGCCTGGAGTGGTAGGCGGGGGGGAGAGCAGTACTTC
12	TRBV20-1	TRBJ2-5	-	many	CSAVAVQETQYF	TGCAGTGCCGTAGCGGTACAAGAGACCCAGTACTTC
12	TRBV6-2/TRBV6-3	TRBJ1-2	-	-	CASSYGRAGYTF	TGTGCCAGCAGTTACGGTCGGGCGGGCTACACCTTC
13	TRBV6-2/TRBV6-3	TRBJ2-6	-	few	CASSQMIQKRVTF	TGTGCCAGCAGTCAAATGATACAGAAAAGAGTGACTTTC
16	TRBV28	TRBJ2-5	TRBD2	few	CASSFGGTSGRRTQYF	TGTGCCAGCAGTTTTGGGGGGACTAGCGGGAGGCGGACCCAGTACTTC
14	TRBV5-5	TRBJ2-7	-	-	CASSRGSGLGEQYF	TGTGCCAGCAGCCGAGGTAGTGGGCTCGGCGAGCAGTACTTC
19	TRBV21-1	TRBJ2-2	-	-	CASSPPGQGSSINTGELFF	TGTGCCAGCAGCCCTCCGGGACAGGGGTCCTCAATTAACACCGGGGAGCTGTTTTTT
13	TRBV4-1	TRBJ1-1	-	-	CASNQGPLTEAFF	TGCGCCAGCAACCAAGGGCCACTCACTGAAGCTTTCTTT
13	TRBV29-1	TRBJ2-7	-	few	CSVVGTLTYEQYF	TGCAGCGTTGTCGGGACTCTCACTTACGAGCAGTACTTC
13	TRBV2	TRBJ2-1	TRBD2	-	CAMGGGRAGEQFF	TGTGCCATGGGGGGCGGGAGGGCCGGCGAGCAGTTCTTC
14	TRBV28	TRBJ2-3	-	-	CASSFVAGTDTQYF	TGTGCCAGCAGTTTTGTGGCTGGAACAGATACGCAGTATTTT
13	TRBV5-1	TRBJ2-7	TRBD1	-	CASTKQGTYEQYF	TGTGCCAGCACCAAACAGGGGACCTACGAGCAGTACTTC
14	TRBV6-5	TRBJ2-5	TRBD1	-	CASSYQGTGETQYF	TGTGCCAGCAGTTACCAAGGGACAGGGGAGACCCAGTACTTC
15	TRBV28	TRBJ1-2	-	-	CASSSLGGPKLGYTF	TGTGCCAGCAGTTCCCTAGGGGGGCCCAAGTTGGGCTACACCTTC
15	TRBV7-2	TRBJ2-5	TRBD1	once	CASSLGGTGGWEQYF	TGTGCCAGCAGCTTAGGGGGGACAGGGGGCTGGGAGCAGTACTTC
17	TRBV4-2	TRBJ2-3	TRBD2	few	CASSQDAETSGRGTQYF	TGTGCCAGCAGCCAAGATGCCGAGACTAGCGGGAGAGGTACGCAGTATTTT
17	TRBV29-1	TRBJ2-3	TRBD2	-	CSVEFTGLAGVRDTQYF	TGCAGCGTTGAATTTACGGGACTAGCGGGAGTCCGAGATACGCAGTATTTT
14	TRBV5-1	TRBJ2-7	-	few	CASSWTARSYEQYF	TGCGCCAGCAGCTGGACCGCCCGCTCCTACGAGCAGTACTTC
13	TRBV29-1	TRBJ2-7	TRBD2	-	CSVQGLGGYEQYF	TGCAGCGTTCAAGGACTAGGAGGGTACGAGCAGTACTTC